The rows below give T cell receptor beta chains drawn from one sample of a study of T-cell memory formation after mild COVID-19. TCRdb recomputed calls from the 5' RACE reads with MiXCR, one row per CDR3 protein. The sample consists of some 7,400 distinct CDR3 sequences, approximately 31% of them appearing once. The sequencing input was PBMCs or a T cell subset sorted from them (not recorded which). The source is an adult woman who had mild COVID-19 (a few samples of this study predate the infection). Cell type and time point are not known. Both conserved end residues are trimmed from each CDR3.

v_call	cdr3_aa
TRBV6-2/TRBV6-3	ASFGPDRTNYGYT
TRBV7-7	ASSLGLGETQY
TRBV20-1	SAGTSPDGGTQY
TRBV12-3/TRBV12-4	ASSSGTGFSYGYT
TRBV5-4	ASSSSGTSGETQY
TRBV3-1	ASSQDWPSVDQPQH
TRBV6-2/TRBV6-3	ASSPLRDRVDNEQF
TRBV7-3	ASSDGLARGDTQY
TRBV15	ATSRVRPPYNEQF
TRBV7-9	ASSLGFSDEQY
TRBV4-3	ASSQETTSYEQY
TRBV7-3	ASSSGGADNEQF
TRBV5-6	ASSLKYTYEQY
TRBV5-6	ASSYTGSREKLF
TRBV5-5	ASSLLPSGTGDEAF
TRBV20-1	SARALGGNQPQH
TRBV30	SWSFFVGNYGYT
TRBV11-1	ASSLSRGYGEQY
TRBV19	ASSIVLQSYEQY
TRBV7-6	ASSSQGSGELF
TRBV9	ASSLTWGLARSSYNEQF
TRBV27	ASSLISPSYEQY
TRBV20-1	SAKSWDGSRNTGELF
TRBV2	ASSSLVSYNEQF
TRBV30	AWSGTALEPQH
TRBV5-1	ASSLVAGSSEQY
TRBV24-1	ATSEGGTSRDTQY
TRBV6-6	ASRGPETQY
TRBV5-6	ASSFGDGRGQPQH
TRBV6-5	ASSYGGWDRAYEQY
TRBV24-1	ATSDPRGYGDTQY
TRBV12-1	ASSSRMNTEAF
TRBV6-5	ASSYPREGTDTQY
TRBV9	ASSGQGSHNEQF
TRBV5-1	ASSFVGFTDTQY
TRBV27	ASSLSTGLEQY
TRBV5-1	ASSLRPGEAF
TRBV5-1	ASSLGQGPLNYGYT
TRBV20-1	SARGTDSNQPQH
TRBV5-1	ASSPGQLSTDTQY
TRBV5-1	ASSPDRGYSYEQY
TRBV12-3/TRBV12-4	ASSSARLAGARYEQY
TRBV3-1	ASSLGRLGAGEQF
TRBV6-5	ASRYTVELGNNEQF
TRBV20-1	SARAGYGTDTQY
TRBV6-5	ASSYDRRGINEQF
TRBV5-1	ASSPRLATNEKLF
TRBV7-9	ASSLPGGYGYT
TRBV7-2	ASSSNDGSHNEQF
TRBV5-1	ASSSLSTDTQY
TRBV6-4	ASSVGTGGADTQY
TRBV7-2	ASSVPPNSYNEQF
TRBV20-1	SASDDRKRQPQH
TRBV7-6	ASSRRGHEKLF
TRBV19	ASSWGQGNTEAF
TRBV7-8	ASSSSRWAIGKNTIY
TRBV7-9	ASSLGQGWQY
TRBV23-1	ASSQNGAAGLRDIQY
TRBV6-2/TRBV6-3	ASSYSMGLAGDNEQF